This T cell receptor beta chain was found in a study of vaccination and CD4 T cells after COVID-19. Background on the study: Six males and four females, two Hispanic, made up the convalescents.

CDR1 is SGHNT, CDR2 YENEEA, per germline. This CDR3 region has 15 residues. Trimming cost V 0 bases and J 5 bases, with 10 bases left between them. Treatment noted: approximately nine-day PBMC culture with coronavirus spike peptide pools or control peptides (ViraFEST assay). TCR sequencing followed the expansion of antigen-specific T cells with peptide pools in ViraFEST. The study sequenced cultured CD4+ T cell DNA using the Oncomine TCR Beta short-read assay. A single record per CDR3 protein comes from TCRdb applying MiXCR to the PCR reads. The sample includes roughly 4,900 distinct CDR3 sequences, roughly 44% of them seen just once. Regarding this clonotype: Its cognate antigen is unknown.

The sequence derives from a human donor who had recovered from COVID-19. J is TRBJ2-2 and V is TRBV11-3; maybe TRBD2 (6 bases). Source material: CD4+ T cells from blood, cultured in vitro. This CDR3 reads CASSLDERVTGELFF. Here the CDR3 DNA reads TGTGCCAGCAGCTTAGATGAGCGGGTAACCGGGGAGCTGTTTTTT. The whole variable domain, filled in from reference TRBV11-3 and TRBJ2-2, reads EAGVVQSPRYKIIEKKQPVAFWCNPISGHNTLYWYLQNLGQGPELLIRYENEEAVDDSQLPKDRFSAERLKGVDSTLKIQPAELGDSAVYLCASSLDERVTGELFFGEGSRLTVL.